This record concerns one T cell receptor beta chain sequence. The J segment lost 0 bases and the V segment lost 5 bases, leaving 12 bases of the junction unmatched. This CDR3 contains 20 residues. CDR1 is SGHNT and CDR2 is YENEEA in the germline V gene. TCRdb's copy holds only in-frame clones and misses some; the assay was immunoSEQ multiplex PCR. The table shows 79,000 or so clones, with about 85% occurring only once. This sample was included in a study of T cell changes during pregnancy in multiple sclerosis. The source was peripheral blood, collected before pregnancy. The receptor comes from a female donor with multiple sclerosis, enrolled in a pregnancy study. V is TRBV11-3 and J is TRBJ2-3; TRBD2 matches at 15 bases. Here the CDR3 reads CASSRGLAGGPKSSTDTQYF. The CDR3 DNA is TGTGCCAGCAGCCGCGGACTAGCGGGAGGGCCAAAATCTAGCACAGATACGCAGTATTTT.